This passage covers 19 T cell receptor beta chains from one sample sequenced in a study of blood T cell repertoires in COVID-19. Clones were read by immunoSEQ multiplex PCR, and TCRdb kept only the in-frame ones, dropping some. The sample contains 150,000 to 200,000 clones, more than 85% of which appear only once. Sequencing was carried out using peripheral blood. The origin of the receptors is a man between 65 and 85 years old with active or convalescent COVID-19.

The chain joins TRBV5-6 to TRBJ1-2; no reliable D call. CDR1 and CDR2 from the germline V gene are SGHDT and YYEEEE. The CDR3 sequence is 14 residues long. Trimming removed 1 base from V and 0 bases from J, with 7 bases in between. This CDR3 reads CASSLPGSNYGYTF. DNA for the CDR3: TGTGCCAGCAGCTTGCCAGGATCTAACTATGGCTACACCTTC.

As for this clone: The identical CDR3 is also encoded by other nucleotide sequences in the sample. The rearrangement joins TRBV12-3 or TRBV12-4 to TRBJ2-5; D not certain. The ends were cut back, 1 base at V and 2 bases at J, with 5 bases in the middle. The CDR3 runs 13 residues. CDR3 in amino acids: CASSLGQQETQYF. CDR3 coding DNA: TGTGCCAGCAGTTTAGGGCAGCAAGAGACCCAGTACTTC.

This rearrangement joins TRBV6-5 to TRBJ1-5; D may be TRBD1 (6 bases). This CDR3 is 15 amino acids long. Germline V gene sequence: CDR1 MNHEY, CDR2 SVGAGI. Trimming removed 0 bases from V and 5 bases from J, with 11 bases in between. The CDR3 loop is CASSYSGRTDQPQHF. CDR3 DNA: TGTGCCAGCAGTTACTCGGGACGGACAGATCAGCCCCAGCATTTT.

This CDR3 reads CASVEGGRNTEAFF. The CDR3, as DNA: TGTGCCAGCGTAGAAGGAGGAAGGAACACTGAAGCTTTCTTT. The J gene is TRBJ1-1, the V gene TRBV7-9, with no clear D. The V gene's germline CDR1 is SEHNR and CDR2 FQNEAQ (reference sequence). This CDR3 is 14 amino acids long. The V and J ends lost 8 bases and 1 base respectively, with 14 bases between them. Combining the CDR3 with reference TRBV7-9 and TRBJ1-1 gives the whole variable domain DTGVSQNPRHKITKRGQNVTFRCDPISEHNRLYWYRQTLGQGPEFLTYFQNEAQLEKSRLLSDRFSAERPKGSFSTLEIQRTEQGDSAMYLCASVEGGRNTEAFFGQGTRLTVV.

The sample holds one count of this clone. This rearrangement joins TRBV7-2 to TRBJ2-2, with 7 nucleotides matching TRBD1. This CDR3 has 15 residues. The V gene's germline CDR1 is SGHTA and CDR2 FQGNSA. V was pared by 3 bases and J by 4 bases, with 5 bases of the junction left unmatched. The CDR3 region is CASSLGTAITGELFF. CDR3 nucleotides: TGTGCCAGCAGCTTGGGGACAGCGATCACCGGGGAGCTGTTTTTT.

The J gene is TRBJ2-3, the V gene TRBV18, with D possibly matching TRBD2 (6 bases). V was shortened by 1 base and J by 0 bases, with 14 bases between the two germline ends. Germline V lookup: CDR1 KGHSH, CDR2 LQKENI. This CDR3 is 17 amino acids long. The CDR3 here is CASSPRVAGTSTDTQYF. CDR3 DNA: TGTGCCAGCTCACCACGCGTCGCGGGGACTAGCACAGATACGCAGTATTTT.

The chain employs TRBV21-1 and TRBJ2-7; the D segment call TRBD2 is taken from the table without a DNA check. TRBV21-1 is noted as a pseudogene. The CDR3 extends over 16 amino acids. CDR3 residues: CASSKCDGKRSYEQYF. As DNA, the CDR3 is TGTGCCAGCAGCAAGTGTGATGGCAAGAGGTCCTACGAGCAGTACTTC.

This clone has a handful of counts. The chain joins TRBV30 to TRBJ2-3, with D possibly called TRBD1 or TRBD2 (5 bases each). This CDR3 spans 14 amino acids. Germline V gene lookup returns CDR1 GTSNPN and CDR2 SVGIG (reference sequence). Trimming took 5 bases from V and 1 from J, leaving 13 bases between them. The CDR3 nucleotides are TGTGCCTGGGGGGCAGGACTCGGCACAGATACGCAGTATTTT. Translation gives CAWGAGLGTDTQYF.

This clone was seen just once. The rearrangement joins TRBV10-1 to TRBJ2-1; TRBD2 aligns across 9 bases. Trimming at V came to 5 bases and at J to 4 bases, leaving 9 bases not matched to a gene. Looked up from germline, CDR1 is WNHNN and CDR2 is SYGVQD (reference sequence). The CDR3 has 16 residues. Written as DNA, the CDR3 is TGCGCCAGCAGTAGGGTGGCTCTAGCGGGGTACAATGAGCAGTTCTTC. Translation: CASSRVALAGYNEQFF.

V gene TRBV4-3 combines with J gene TRBJ2-5; a weak D match, TRBD1 (5 bases). This CDR3 has 14 amino acids. V was trimmed by 0 bases and J by 7 bases, leaving 12 bases between them. Germline V gives CDR1 LGHNA, CDR2 YSLEER. CDR3 amino acids: CASSQDQGVGTQYF. The CDR3 bases are TGCGCCAGCAGCCAAGATCAAGGGGTAGGGACCCAGTACTTC.

This clone was counted a single time. The genes are TRBV11-2 and TRBJ1-2, with 7 bases identical to TRBD1. The CDR3 totals 14 residues. Trimming took 2 bases from V and 4 from J; bases not matched to a gene: 4. Germline-derived CDR1 and CDR2 are SGHAT and FQNNGV. The CDR3 coding sequence is TGTGCCAGCAGCTTACTAGACAGGGCCTATGGCTACACCTTC. Its translation: CASSLLDRAYGYTF. The whole variable domain, filled in from reference TRBV11-2 and TRBJ1-2, reads EAGVAQSPRYKIIEKRQSVAFWCNPISGHATLYWYQQILGQGPKLLIQFQNNGVVDDSQLPKDRFSAERLKGVDSTLKIQPAKLEDSAVYLCASSLLDRAYGYTFGSGTRLTVV.

The chain employs TRBV6-1 and TRBJ2-6; D is unresolved. V dropped 3 bases and J dropped 0 bases, with 9 bases sitting between them. CDR3 length equals 16 residues. Germline CDR1 MNHNS, CDR2 SASEGT. CDR3: CASSDLRSSGANVLTF. DNA of the CDR3: TGTGCCAGCAGTGATTTGAGGAGCTCTGGGGCCAACGTCCTGACTTTC.

The chain couples TRBV29-1 to TRBJ2-1; possible D gene TRBD2, 5 bases. Trimming removed 7 bases at V and 5 bases at J, with 18 bases between. Looked up from germline, CDR1 is SQVTM and CDR2 is ANQGSEA. The CDR3 contains 14 residues. In DNA, the CDR3 is TGCAGCGCCGCGGGCGGAAACCTAAACAATGAGCAGTTCTTC. Protein: CSAAGGNLNNEQFF.

The rearrangement joins TRBV6-6 to TRBJ1-2, with D perhaps TRBD1 (5 bases). Trimming took 6 bases from V and 7 from J, leaving 15 bases between them. This CDR3 has 13 residues. CDR1 MNHNY and CDR2 SVGAGI come from the germline V gene (reference sequence). The CDR3: CASSPRGGFGYTF. The DNA of the CDR3 is TGTGCCAGCAGCCCACGGGGGGGGTTTGGCTACACCTTC.

The genes are TRBV11-2 and TRBJ1-2, with D maybe TRBD1 (6 bases). Germline-derived CDR1 and CDR2 are SGHAT and FQNNGV. The length of the CDR3 is 15 residues. The V and J ends lost 2 bases and 1 base respectively, with 11 bases between them. CDR3 protein: CASSLTQGFNYGYTF. The DNA of the CDR3 is TGTGCCAGCAGCTTAACCCAGGGGTTTAACTATGGCTACACCTTC.

The genes are TRBV28 and TRBJ2-7, with D possibly matching TRBD1 (6 bases). The CDR3 covers 12 residues. Trimming took 4 bases from V and 6 from J, leaving 10 bases between them. Germline CDR1 reads MDHEN; CDR2 reads SYDVKM. The CDR3 coding sequence is TGTGCCAGCAGTTCAGGGGTGAGCGAGCAGTACTTC. It translates to CASSSGVSEQYF.

This sequence joins TRBV10-3 and TRBJ1-5; D is undetermined. V was cut by 5 bases and J by 7 bases, with 12 bases left in between. Germline loops: CDR1 ENHRY, CDR2 SYGVKD. This CDR3 spans 13 amino acids. DNA for the CDR3: TGTGCCATCAGTTCGGCAGGTAGGCAGCCCCAGCATTTT. Translation: CAISSAGRQPQHF.

The chain employs TRBV28 and TRBJ1-2, with 9 bases aligning to TRBD1. Germline values: CDR1 MDHEN, CDR2 SYDVKM. The V segment lost 4 bases and the J segment 6 bases; nucleotides outside the gene matches: 9. The CDR3 runs to 15 residues. This CDR3 is CASSSGQGLYDGYTF. CDR3 DNA: TGTGCCAGCAGTTCAGGACAGGGGCTATACGATGGCTACACCTTC.

The rearrangement joins TRBV10-3 to TRBJ2-7, with D possibly being TRBD2 (6 bases). Germline V gene lookup returns CDR1 ENHRY and CDR2 SYGVKD. Trimming removed 1 base from V and 0 bases from J, with 16 bases in between. This CDR3 is built from 17 residues. For the CDR3, the DNA is TGTGCCATCAGTGAGTATAGGACCGGGACTTACTCCTACGAGCAGTACTTC. It is translated as CAISEYRTGTYSYEQYF.